Presented here are 26 T cell receptor beta chains from one specimen sequenced in a study of shared clonotypes between healthy human individuals. Some clones are missing from TCRdb's copy, which holds only in-frame ones; the method was immunoSEQ multiplex PCR. The sample shows hundreds of thousands of clones, around 78% of them seen only once. Sequences were obtained from PBMCs. The receptors stem from a middle-aged woman in good health. Some clones in this sample may be carry-over from other donors' samples.

Remarks on this clone: Other DNA sequences in this specimen translate into the identical CDR3. V usage is TRBV10-3 and J usage is TRBJ1-3; a possible D gene is TRBD1 (5 bases). The CDR3 length is 12 residues. Trimming removed 2 bases from V and 7 bases from J, with 6 bases in between. Germline lookup yields CDR1 ENHRY and CDR2 SYGVKD. Written as DNA, the CDR3 is TGTGCCATCAGTGAGGGGGGGAACACCATATATTTT. Translation: CAISEGGNTIYF.

The J gene is TRBJ2-1, the V gene TRBV5-1; D unresolved. This CDR3 contains 12 residues. The V gene lost 0 bases and the J gene lost 9 bases, with 7 bases spanning the gap. Germline CDR1 SGHRS, CDR2 YFSETQ. CDR3 in amino acids: CASSLDPGEQFF. The CDR3 nucleotides are TGCGCCAGCAGCTTGGATCCCGGTGAGCAGTTCTTC.

This clone was detected a few times. The V gene is TRBV11-2, the J gene TRBJ2-1; 12 nucleotides line up with TRBD2. Germline V gene lookup returns CDR1 SGHAT and CDR2 FQNNGV. CDR3 length: 13 residues. Germline trimming cut 0 bases from V and 16 bases from J; bases unmatched to any gene: 4. The CDR3 DNA is TGTGCCAGCAGCTTAGAGACTAGCGGGAGTCTCTTCTTC. Residues: CASSLETSGSLFF.

This clone was found once. The chain links TRBV13 to TRBJ2-4, with 8 nucleotides matching TRBD1. Trimming removed 5 bases from V and 2 bases from J; junction bases left unmatched: 11. Germline V lookup: CDR1 PRHDT, CDR2 FYEKMQ (reference sequence). The CDR3 consists of 17 residues. As DNA, the CDR3 is TGTGCCAGCAGCCCAGTCGGCAGGGGGCGGTCCAAAAACATTCAGTACTTC. Its translation is CASSPVGRGRSKNIQYF.

This clone occurred many times. The chain recombines TRBV9 with TRBJ2-3; D gene uncertain. CDR3 size: 15 residues. CDR1 is SGDLS and CDR2 is YYNGEE in the germline V gene. The V end was cut by 3 bases, the J end by 2 bases, with 13 bases between. The CDR3 DNA is TGTGCCAGCAGCGAGACCGATAGATACACAGATACGCAGTATTTT. Residues: CASSETDRYTDTQYF.

V is TRBV6-1 and J is TRBJ2-1; D may correspond to TRBD1 or TRBD2 (6 bases each). Trimming pared 2 bases from V and 7 bases from J, leaving 12 bases between. The CDR3 runs 14 residues. The germline CDR1 and CDR2 sequences are MNHNS and SASEGT. The CDR3 DNA reads TGTGCCAGCAGTGAAAGACAGGAGGGTAATGAGCAGTTCTTC. Translated: CASSERQEGNEQFF.

J is TRBJ2-7 and V is TRBV30; 12 bases align to TRBD2. The CDR3 has 19 amino acids. Germline V gene lookup returns CDR1 GTSNPN and CDR2 SVGIG (reference sequence). The V segment lost 0 bases and the J segment 7 bases; nucleotides outside the gene matches: 19. CDR3 coding DNA: TGTGCCTGGAGTGTCCTGGGACTAGCGGGCCTTAAGAGTGTTCGGGAGCAGTACTTC. Its protein product is CAWSVLGLAGLKSVREQYF.

CDR3 in amino acids: CASSRTGKDYEQYF. The CDR3 DNA reads as TGTGCCAGTAGCAGGACCGGGAAGGACTACGAGCAGTACTTC. This chain joins TRBV19 and TRBJ2-7; weak D call: TRBD2 (5 bases). CDR1 LNHDA and CDR2 SQIVND come from the germline V gene (reference sequence). V gave up 6 bases and J gave up 3 bases, with 15 bases separating them. The CDR3 has 14 amino acids.

The chain links TRBV4-1 to TRBJ2-1; 10 positions agree with TRBD2. Germline V gene sequence: CDR1 MGHRA, CDR2 YSYEKL. Trimming removed 1 base from V and 3 bases from J; junction bases left unmatched: 3. CDR3 length equals 16 residues. The CDR3 DNA follows: TGCGCCAGCAGCCAAGGGTTAGCGGGGGGCTACAATGAGCAGTTCTTC. It specifies CASSQGLAGGYNEQFF.

The gene calls are TRBV28 and TRBJ2-7; no clear D gene. Trimming cost V 6 bases and J 1 base, with 13 bases left between them. This CDR3 region has 14 residues. Germline V lookup: CDR1 MDHEN, CDR2 SYDVKM. CDR3 region: CASRDPGPSYEQYF. The CDR3 DNA follows: TGTGCCAGCAGGGACCCGGGCCCATCCTACGAGCAGTACTTC.

CDR3 protein: CATSRDLGQGRGYTF. The DNA of the CDR3 is TGTGCCACCAGCAGAGATTTAGGTCAGGGCAGGGGCTACACCTTC. The chain recombines TRBV15 with TRBJ1-2, with TRBD1 as a possible D gene (5 bases). The CDR3 contains 15 residues. V was pared by 0 bases and J by 8 bases, with 16 bases between. In germline, CDR1 is LNHNV, CDR2 YYDKDF (reference sequence).

The chain carries TRBV4-1 and TRBJ1-4, with 7 nucleotides matching TRBD1. Trimming cost V 3 bases and J 8 bases; bases outside gene matches: 3. The CDR3 sequence is 13 residues long. CDR1 is MGHRA and CDR2 is YSYEKL in the germline V gene. This CDR3 reads CASSQTGLEKLFF. In nucleotides, the CDR3 is TGCGCCAGCAGCCAGACAGGGTTAGAAAAACTGTTTTTT.

J is TRBJ2-5 and V is TRBV11-2; 10 bases map to TRBD1. The better agreement between TRBJ2-7 and the DNA end casts doubt on the J call. The CDR3 consists of 15 residues. The germline CDR1 and CDR2 sequences are SGHAT and FQNNGV. The CDR3 bases are TGTGCCAGCAGCTGGAGACCGGGACAGGGGTCCGAGCAGTACTTC. Its protein product is CASSWRPGQGSEQYF.

The chain is built from TRBV7-3 and TRBJ2-3, with 10 nucleotides matching TRBD2. Germline V CDR1 and CDR2: SGHTA, FQGTGA. Trimming removed 4 bases from V and 1 base from J; junction bases left unmatched: 11. This CDR3 comprises 18 residues. The CDR3 sequence is CASSSHGEGLAGTDTQYF. DNA of the CDR3: TGTGCCAGCAGCTCCCATGGCGAAGGACTAGCGGGCACAGATACGCAGTATTTT.

The V and J genes are TRBV19 and TRBJ2-5, with TRBD2 matching over 8 bases. Unmatched junction bases numbered 2, after V lost 3 bases and J lost 2 bases. Germline CDR1 reads LNHDA; CDR2 reads SQIVND (reference sequence). The CDR3 has 14 amino acids. The CDR3 spells CASSMAGGQETQYF. CDR3 DNA: TGTGCCAGTAGTATGGCGGGAGGACAAGAGACCCAGTACTTC.

The V and J genes are TRBV7-3 and TRBJ1-1; 7 bases align to TRBD1. The CDR3 is 16 residues long. CDR1 SGHTA and CDR2 FQGTGA come from the germline V gene. V dropped 5 bases and J dropped 2; count of bases not matched to a gene: 11. The DNA for the CDR3 is TGTGCCAGCAGCCCACGACAGGGATGGGGAAACACTGAAGCTTTCTTT. Its protein product is CASSPRQGWGNTEAFF.

The chain carries TRBV19 and TRBJ1-1; D call uncertain. The length of the CDR3 is 13 residues. Germline CDR1 reads LNHDA; CDR2 reads SQIVND (reference sequence). V was trimmed by 8 bases and J by 5 bases, leaving 15 bases between them. DNA for the CDR3: TGTGCCAGTGGAGCCGGGGTAGATACTGAAGCTTTCTTT. It translates to CASGAGVDTEAFF.

Turning to this clone: Compared with germline, one end of the junction differs, possibly owing to a read error. The CDR3 DNA reads TGTGCCAGCAGTTCCACAAGGGGGGCCCAGCAGTTCTTC. Translation gives CASSSTRGAQQFF. The chain has TRBV10-2 and TRBJ2-1; D possibly uses TRBD1 or TRBD2 (6 bases each). This CDR3 region has 13 residues. Per germline, CDR1 WSHSY and CDR2 SAAADI.

This clone was seen repeatedly, ten times or more. The chain couples TRBV9 to TRBJ2-1, with a possible D match to TRBD1 (6 bases). The germline V gene has CDR1 SGDLS and CDR2 YYNGEE. V was trimmed by 3 bases and J by 8 bases, leaving 15 bases between them. The CDR3 spans 14 residues. Here the CDR3 DNA reads TGTGCCAGCAGCGGGAAGGCCAGGGGAGATGAGCAGTTCTTC. It translates to CASSGKARGDEQFF.

The chain uses TRBV7-2 and TRBJ2-3, with D uncertain. CDR1 and CDR2 (germline): SGHTA, FQGNSA. The CDR3 totals 14 residues. The ends were cut back, 0 bases at V and 2 bases at J, with 6 bases in the middle. CDR3 in DNA: TGTGCCAGCAGCTTAGCTAGAAACACAGATACGCAGTATTTT. Its protein is CASSLARNTDTQYF.

This chain links TRBV10-3 with TRBJ1-3, with D tentatively TRBD1 (5 bases). From germline, CDR1 is ENHRY and CDR2 SYGVKD. The CDR3 spans 16 residues. V was pared by 4 bases and J by 0 bases, with 13 bases between. The CDR3 DNA reads TGTGCCATCAGTGGTGGGCAGACAGACTCTGGAAACACCATATATTTT. Residues: CAISGGQTDSGNTIYF.

Comment on this clone: The germline gene is not matched at one end of the junction; a read error may be the cause. The V call is TRBV19, the J call TRBJ2-5; a possible D gene is TRBD1 (8 bases). This CDR3 region has 14 residues. From germline, CDR1 is LNHDA and CDR2 SQIVND (reference sequence). The CDR3 loop is CASSMGQERGWIHF. The CDR3 DNA reads TGTGCCAGTAGTATGGGACAGGAGCGGGGATGGATTCACTTC.

The chain couples TRBV5-1 to TRBJ1-1; 9 bases are a match to TRBD1. Germline V lookup: CDR1 SGHRS, CDR2 YFSETQ. The CDR3 runs to 14 residues. Losses at the gene ends were 9 bases for V and 4 bases for J; bases not matched to a gene: 10. As DNA, the CDR3 is TGCGCCACACGGGGACAGGGATCGAGCACTGAAGCTTTCTTT. Its protein product is CATRGQGSSTEAFF.

The rearrangement links TRBV11-1 to TRBJ2-1; D may be TRBD1 or TRBD2 (6 bases each). Germline V gene data show CDR1 as SGHAT and CDR2 as FQDESV (reference sequence). This CDR3 is 15 amino acids long. Between the trimmed V and J ends, which lost 3 bases and 3 bases, there was a span of 12 bases. Written as DNA, the CDR3 is TGTGCCAGCAGCTTGGGGGCGGGATTCTACAATGAGCAGTTCTTC. It encodes CASSLGAGFYNEQFF.

The rearrangement uses TRBV30 and TRBJ1-2; 7 bases map to TRBD1. This CDR3 has 15 amino acids. Trimming cost V 3 bases and J 4 bases; bases outside gene matches: 11. CDR1 and CDR2 (germline): GTSNPN, SVGIG (reference sequence). CDR3 residues: CAWSGGGTELYGYTF. The CDR3 DNA reads TGTGCCTGGAGCGGAGGTGGGACAGAACTCTATGGCTACACCTTC.

This clone appeared a few times. This sample includes further DNA sequences coding for the same CDR3. CDR3 sequence reads: CASSLGTSGRNEQFF. In nucleotides, the CDR3 is TGTGCCAGCAGTTTAGGGACTAGCGGGAGGAATGAGCAGTTCTTC. The chain recombines TRBV27 with TRBJ2-1; 15 nucleotides agree with TRBD2. With V trimmed by 2 bases and J by 7 bases, 0 bases remained unmatched. The CDR3 is 15 residues long. Germline CDR1 MNHEY, CDR2 SMNVEV (reference sequence).